Listed below are T cell receptor beta chains from one sample, sequenced in a study of T cells expressing NK-cell markers. One entry per CDR3 protein, without DNA, is what TCRdb gives after re-calling the 5' RACE reads. This sample contains a few hundred thousand distinct CDR3 sequences. The sequencing sample was made of blood T cells: a sorted CD56 or NKG2C T cell subset, CD4+ or CD8+ T cells, or bulk PBMC T cells (not recorded which). Every receptor here comes from a man between 18 and 69 years old in good health. Both conserved end residues are part of each CDR3.

TRBJ1-3 | TRBV27 | 15 | CASSRKGGARNTIYF
TRBJ1-5 | TRBV2 | 15 | CASTRTTQGDQPQHF
TRBJ1-3 | TRBV11-2 | 15 | CASSLRAAGVDTIYF
TRBJ1-5 | TRBV6-5 | 14 | CASSYLQSNQPQHF
TRBJ2-3 | TRBV10-3 | 14 | CAIGRAGPTDTQYF
TRBJ2-3 | TRBV10-3 | 17 | CAIRGQPGQLAGTTQYF
TRBJ2-3 | TRBV2 | 18 | CASRLDRPNSMPTDTQYF
TRBJ1-1 | TRBV11-2 | 14 | CASSGQGAVAEAFF
TRBJ1-2 | TRBV18 | 15 | CASSTDRHSVHGYTF
TRBJ2-5 | TRBV4-2 | 17 | CASSQGSGGGLWETQYF
TRBJ1-2 | TRBV14 | 15 | CASSTRGGANYGYTF
TRBJ2-5 | TRBV27 | 16 | CASSTGLAGGVGTQYF
TRBJ2-5 | TRBV5-1 | 14 | CASSLDQGRRTQYF
TRBJ1-1 | TRBV5-1 | 14 | CASSLGRSNTEAFF
TRBJ1-2 | TRBV28 | 12 | CASSWGQGRYTF
TRBJ2-3 | TRBV3-1 | 19 | CASSQAAGGGAPRGDTQYF
TRBJ2-7 | TRBV5-1 | 14 | CASSLGQGVYEQYF
TRBJ1-3 | TRBV6-5 | 12 | CASRGGINTIYF
TRBJ1-6 | TRBV7-2 | 16 | CASSLDGTGTNSPLHF
TRBJ1-4 | TRBV12-3/TRBV12-4 | 15 | CASSSERGFTEKLFF
TRBJ2-1 | TRBV5-1 | 16 | CASSRGSGGRYNEQFF
TRBJ2-3 | TRBV5-1 | 15 | CASSQSGADTDTQYF
TRBJ1-2 | TRBV28 | 13 | CARYPKGPYGYTF
TRBJ1-4 | TRBV25-1 | 14 | CASRRHGNNEKLFF
TRBJ2-5 | TRBV20-1 | 13 | CSATQDNQETQYF
TRBJ2-1 | TRBV9 | 17 | CASSVSPGHSSYNEQFF
TRBJ2-4 | TRBV7-9 | 13 | CASALGAKNIQYF
TRBJ2-1 | TRBV20-1 | 16 | CSARIPGQGAFDEQFF
TRBJ2-4 | TRBV28 | 12 | CASSPEVGIQYF
TRBJ2-1 | TRBV2 | 12 | CASRTAGPRQFF
TRBJ2-1 | TRBV3-1 | 18 | CASSQDGWSGGAKNEQFF